The T cell receptor beta chain under discussion was sequenced for a study of cytomegalovirus exposure and HLA in healthy donors. Looking at the study overall: Earlier findings included roughly 120 million unique TCR beta sequences obtained from 180 million or so T cells.

Primers: 60 Vbeta forward and 13 Jbeta reverse. The data were produced by immunoSEQ multiplex PCR, yet TCRdb's version contains in-frame clones alone and is incomplete. The sample includes roughly 70,000 clones, around 77% of them seen just once. Remarks on this clone: Antigen: not known.

The length of the CDR3 is 15 residues. V dropped 3 bases and J dropped 4; count of bases not matched to a gene: 4. The V gene's germline CDR1 is SGHTA and CDR2 FQGTGA. The donors comprised healthy bone marrow donors. Notes on the study in general: V- and J-gene trimming of TCR beta was linked (in a later analysis) to a missense DCLRE1C variant. Most CMV-associated TCR beta chains were later found to appear HLA-restricted.

The sequenced material came from PBMCs. The chain employs TRBV7-3 and TRBJ2-2, with 8 bases matching TRBD2. The sequence was obtained from a man aged 50 to 60 in good health and CMV-seronegative. For the CDR3, the DNA is TGTGCCAGCAGCTTGACGGGGGGGGGCACCGGGGAGCTGTTTTTT. Residues: CASSLTGGGTGELFF.